The sequence of this T cell receptor (beta chain) was determined in a study of blood T cell repertoires in COVID-19. This CDR3 spans 13 amino acids. V lost 6 bases and J lost 8; bases outside the gene matches: 8. Germline loops: CDR1 MNHEY, CDR2 SVGAGI. TCRdb's table, derived via immunoSEQ multiplex PCR, lists solely in-frame clones and lacks some. The profile covers approximately 250,000 clones, with roughly 83% appearing a single time and around 6% taken by the ten largest. The gene calls are TRBV6-5 and TRBJ1-2; 8 nucleotides match TRBD1. The clonotype comes from a woman of 80 years or more with COVID-19, enrolled during active disease. Sequenced material: peripheral blood. CDR3: CASRPGQGTGYTF. CDR3 sequence (DNA): TGTGCCAGCAGACCCGGACAGGGCACCGGCTACACCTTC.